This TCR beta chain originates from a study of blood T cell repertoires in COVID-19 (TCRdb year 2020). At the level of the whole study: Collaborator samples came from the United States, Italy and Spain and covered acute and convalescent phases of COVID-19. HLA class I and class II types, where available, came from metadata supplied by the sample provider rather than from assay-based typing. The material from the prospective study consisted of cDNA or gDNA derived from T cells, B-cell-depleted T cells, or PBMCs. Sample metadata almost always included a de-identified subject ID, COVID-19 status, age in years and sex. The repertoires were released in a freely available public database intended as a resource for research on the immune response to SARS-CoV-2. The dataset comprised deeply sampled blood TCRbeta repertoires from subjects exposed to, actively infected with, or recovered from COVID-19. The samples were drawn from two sources: the first 160 participants of the ongoing ImmuneRACE study, and 950 to 1,500 subjects contributed by 6 global collaborators. Points the paper makes about the study in general: Clinical and demographic metadata were provided uncurated, with the amount varying by source and participant.

Participants in the prospective study were aged roughly 18 to 100 years, lived in some 24 United States geographic areas, and enrolled through a virtual design. In the prospective study, cohorts were assigned on the basis of participant-reported clinical history obtained from a screening survey and a study questionnaire. ImmuneRACE Cohort 3 recovered participants were defined by two consecutive negative NP/OP PCR tests, healthcare professional clearance, or symptom resolution. Each participant in the prospective study had whole blood, serum and a nasopharyngeal or oropharyngeal swab collected by mobile phlebotomists. Participants in the prospective study had the option to provide additional blood draws and questionnaires over a roughly 2-month period. Before DNA extraction, blood samples from the prospective study were shipped at room temperature or frozen. In the case of this clone: The target of this receptor is not known. Base qualities are not recorded, but no much larger clone differs from it by a single base.

TCRbeta CDR3 regions were amplified from genomic DNA by means of the immunoSEQ Assay, a bias-controlled multiplex PCR. The paper's data handling went like this. The number of nucleated cells in each sample was estimated from the amplification of reference gene primers within the assay. To quantify the absolute abundance of each unique TCRbeta CDR3 rearrangement, sequence reads were collapsed and filtered. For each sample, productive Simpson clonality was calculated as the square root of Simpson's diversity index over productive rearrangements. The table was pulled from immuneACCESS by TCRdb, which kept in-frame rearrangements only. Such tables lose some clones; where checked, under half of the loss comes from unresolved V genes, and the rest has no known cause. The V and J calls and the clone size are those of that table, but D and trimming were determined from the DNA. The sample data list approximately 300,000 clones, and around 86% of these were observed just once. Of the sample, approximately 2.4% falls within the top ten clones.

V lost 6 bases and J lost 7 bases, and the count of bases not matched to a germline gene is 5. Including cysteine and phenylalanine, the CDR3 has 12 amino acids. This entry keeps only the CDR3 DNA: 36 bases, framed from base 1. The germline V gene (reference sequence) provides CDR1 MNHEY and CDR2 SMNVEV. The clonotype was recovered from a woman in her late teens or twenties who had recovered from COVID-19. The rearranged segments are TRBV27 and TRBJ1-1, and TRBD1 aligns with 7 junction nucleotides. Sequencing was done on a sample of PBMCs or T cells enriched from blood (not recorded which). The nucleotide sequence is given as TGTGCCAGCAGCAGACAGGGTGTTGAAGCTTTCTTT. Its translation is CASSRQGVEAFF.